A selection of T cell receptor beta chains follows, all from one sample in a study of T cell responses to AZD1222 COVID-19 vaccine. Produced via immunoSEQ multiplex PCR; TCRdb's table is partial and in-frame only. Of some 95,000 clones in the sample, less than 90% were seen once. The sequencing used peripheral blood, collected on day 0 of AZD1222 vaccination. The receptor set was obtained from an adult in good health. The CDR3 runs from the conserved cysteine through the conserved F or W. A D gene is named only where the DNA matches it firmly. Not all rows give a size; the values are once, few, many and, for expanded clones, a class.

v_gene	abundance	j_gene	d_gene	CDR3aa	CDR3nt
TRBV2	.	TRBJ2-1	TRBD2	CASRERLAGSYNEQFF	TGTGCCAGCAGGGAGAGACTAGCGGGATCCTACAATGAGCAGTTCTTC
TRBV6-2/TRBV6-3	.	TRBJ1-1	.	CASSYAGMNTEAFF	TGTGCCAGCAGTTACGCAGGCATGAACACTGAAGCTTTCTTT
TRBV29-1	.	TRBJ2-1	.	CSERGTGMMQFF	TGCAGCGAGCGGGGGACAGGGATGATGCAGTTCTTC
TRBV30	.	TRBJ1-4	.	CAWSAGAGQKLFF	TGTGCCTGGAGTGCCGGGGCAGGGCAAAAACTGTTTTTT
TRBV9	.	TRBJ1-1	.	CASSARTGNTEAFF	TGTGCCAGCAGCGCCCGGACCGGGAACACTGAAGCTTTCTTT
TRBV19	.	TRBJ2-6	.	CATEEGRGRSGANVLTF	TGTGCCACCGAAGAGGGCAGGGGACGCTCTGGGGCCAACGTCCTGACTTTC
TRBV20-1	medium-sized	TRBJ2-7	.	CSASPNYEQYF	TGCAGTGCTAGTCCAAACTACGAGCAGTACTTC
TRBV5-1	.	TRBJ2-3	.	CASSLVGGRDTQYF	TGCGCCAGCAGCTTGGTGGGGGGCCGGGATACGCAGTATTTT
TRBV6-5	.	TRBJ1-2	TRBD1	CASSYGGQPYGYTF	TGTGCCAGCAGTTATGGGGGACAGCCCTATGGCTACACCTTC
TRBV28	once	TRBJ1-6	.	CASSFGGGGINSPLHF	TGTGCCAGCAGTTTTGGGGGGGGCGGCATTAATTCACCCCTCCACTTT
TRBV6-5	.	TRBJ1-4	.	CASSYGGEGFFEKLFF	TGTGCCAGCAGTTACGGTGGTGAGGGGTTCTTCGAAAAACTGTTTTTT
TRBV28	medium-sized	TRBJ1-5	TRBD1	CASSLWVDRGGNQPQHF	TGTGCCAGCAGTTTATGGGTTGACAGGGGTGGCAATCAGCCCCAGCATTTT
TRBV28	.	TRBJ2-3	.	CAGSGGTDTQYF	TGTGCCGGCTCGGGTGGCACAGATACGCAGTATTTT
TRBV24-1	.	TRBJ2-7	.	CATSDSRRQHEQYF	TGTGCCACCAGTGATTCTCGCAGACAGCACGAGCAGTACTTC
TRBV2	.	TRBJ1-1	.	CASSSARYTEAFF	TGTGCCAGCAGCTCCGCACGATACACTGAAGCTTTCTTT
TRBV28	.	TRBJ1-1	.	CASSLAGITEAFF	TGTGCCAGCAGTTTAGCAGGGATAACTGAAGCTTTCTTT
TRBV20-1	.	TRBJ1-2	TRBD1	CSASQGVRGYTF	TGCAGTGCTAGTCAGGGGGTTCGGGGCTACACCTTC
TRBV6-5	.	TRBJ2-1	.	CASRQGDEQFF	TGTGCCAGCAGACAGGGCGATGAGCAGTTCTTC
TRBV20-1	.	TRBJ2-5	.	CSANLKETQYF	TGCAGTGCAAATCTCAAAGAGACCCAGTACTTC
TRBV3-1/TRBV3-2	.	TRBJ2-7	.	CASSQGNGGFYEQYF	TGTGCCAGCAGCCAAGGTAACGGGGGATTCTACGAGCAGTACTTC
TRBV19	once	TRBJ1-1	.	CASSSSGNTEAFF	TGTGCCAGTAGTTCCTCCGGGAACACTGAAGCTTTCTTT
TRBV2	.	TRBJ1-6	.	CASVSEGGNSPLHF	TGTGCCAGCGTTAGTGAGGGCGGCAATTCACCCCTCCACTTT
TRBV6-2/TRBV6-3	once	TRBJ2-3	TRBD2	CASSYSGGPSGGIDTQYF	TGTGCCAGCAGTTACTCTGGTGGGCCCAGCGGGGGAATAGATACGCAGTATTTT
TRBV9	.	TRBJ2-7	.	CASSVGPGHSAYEQYF	TGTGCCAGCAGCGTAGGGCCGGGTCACAGTGCCTACGAGCAGTACTTC
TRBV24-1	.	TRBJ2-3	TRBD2	CATSDSGTNPPDTQYF	TGTGCCACCAGTGATTCCGGGACTAATCCCCCAGATACGCAGTATTTT
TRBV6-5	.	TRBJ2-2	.	CASTAGGEAGELFF	TGTGCCAGCACCGCCGGGGGCGAGGCCGGGGAGCTGTTTTTT
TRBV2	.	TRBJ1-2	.	CASSGPQGSNYGYTF	TGTGCCAGCAGTGGCCCACAGGGATCTAACTATGGCTACACCTTC
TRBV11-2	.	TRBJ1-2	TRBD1	CASSLLRTGNYGYTF	TGTGCCAGCAGCTTACTTAGGACAGGGAACTATGGCTACACCTTC
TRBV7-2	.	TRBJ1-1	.	CASSFLGLNTEAFF	TGTGCCAGCAGCTTCTTAGGGCTGAACACTGAAGCTTTCTTT
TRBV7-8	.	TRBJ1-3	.	CASSLRVEAGNTIYF	TGTGCCAGCAGCTTAAGGGTTGAAGCTGGAAACACCATATATTTT
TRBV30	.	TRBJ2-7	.	CAWSVRGAGPYEQYF	TGTGCCTGGAGTGTTAGAGGGGCAGGGCCCTACGAGCAGTACTTC
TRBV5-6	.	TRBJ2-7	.	CASSPLGSVDEQYF	TGTGCCAGCAGCCCCTTGGGTAGCGTAGACGAGCAGTACTTC
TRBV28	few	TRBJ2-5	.	CASSSQTTSSGRPQYF	TGTGCCAGCAGTTCCCAGACGACTAGTTCCGGTAGGCCCCAGTACTTC
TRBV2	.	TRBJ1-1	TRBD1	CASSEASDRGQAFF	TGTGCCAGCAGTGAAGCCTCGGACAGGGGGCAAGCTTTCTTT
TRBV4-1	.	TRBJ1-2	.	CASSLGTWDGYTF	TGCGCCAGCAGCCTAGGGACCTGGGATGGCTACACCTTC
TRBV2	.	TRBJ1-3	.	CASNVEGGNTIYF	TGTGCCAGTAATGTCGAGGGGGGAAACACCATATATTTT
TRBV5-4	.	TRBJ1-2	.	CASSWEATNYGYTF	TGTGCCAGCAGCTGGGAGGCTACTAACTATGGCTACACCTTC
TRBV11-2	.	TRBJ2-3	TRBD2	CASSSSGGANRNTQYF	TGTGCCAGCAGCTCTAGCGGGGGGGCCAATCGAAATACGCAGTATTTT
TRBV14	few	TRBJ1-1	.	CASSLQGNTEAFF	TGTGCCAGCAGCCTACAGGGAAACACTGAAGCTTTCTTT
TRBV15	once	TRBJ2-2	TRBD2	CATSRDLTAGTNTGELFF	TGTGCCACCAGCAGAGATTTGACAGCGGGGACGAACACCGGGGAGCTGTTTTTT
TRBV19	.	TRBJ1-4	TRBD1	CASSPTGVNEKLFF	TGTGCCAGCTCACCGACAGGGGTAAATGAAAAACTGTTTTTT
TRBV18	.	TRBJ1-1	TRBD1	CASSPRSRGLNTEAFF	TGTGCCAGCTCACCACGCTCTAGGGGGCTAAATACTGAAGCTTTCTTT
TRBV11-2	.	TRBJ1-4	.	CASSLNIGRTELFF	TGTGCCAGCAGCCTTAATATCGGACGGACAGAATTGTTTTTT
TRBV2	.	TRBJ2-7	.	CASRGFYTYEQYF	TGTGCCAGCAGGGGGTTTTACACCTACGAGCAGTACTTC
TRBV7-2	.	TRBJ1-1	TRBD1	CASRQGGHTEAFF	TGTGCCAGCAGGCAGGGGGGGCACACTGAAGCTTTCTTT